Listed here are 2 T cell receptor beta chains from one sample, sequenced in a study of blood T cell repertoires in COVID-19. TCRdb keeps only in-frame clones here, not all; method: immunoSEQ multiplex PCR. The sample lists fewer than 250,000 clones, over 70% seen once, with less than 7% in the top ten. Sequenced input: peripheral blood. The receptors shown here come from a man aged 55 to 70 with acute or convalescent COVID-19.

The rearrangement joins TRBV5-1 to TRBJ2-1, with 9 positions matching TRBD2. CDR3 length equals 17 residues. CDR1 is SGHRS, CDR2 YFSETQ, per germline. Unmatched junction bases numbered 5, after V lost 1 base and J lost 0 bases. The CDR3 spells CASSLRGSGSSYNEQFF. CDR3 nucleotide sequence: TGCGCCAGCAGCTTGAGGGGTAGCGGGAGCTCCTACAATGAGCAGTTCTTC.

The chain couples TRBV7-9 to TRBJ2-1; the match to TRBD2 covers 11 bases. Germline V gives CDR1 SEHNR, CDR2 FQNEAQ (reference sequence). The ends lost 1 base at V and 10 bases at J; junction bases unmatched: 3. This CDR3 is built from 14 residues. The CDR3 DNA sequence: TGTGCCAGCAGCTTAGGTGGACTAGCGGGCGAGCAGTTCTTC. Translating gives CASSLGGLAGEQFF. Based on the CDR3 plus reference TRBV7-9 and TRBJ2-1, the full variable domain is DTGVSQNPRHKITKRGQNVTFRCDPISEHNRLYWYRQTLGQGPEFLTYFQNEAQLEKSRLLSDRFSAERPKGSFSTLEIQRTEQGDSAMYLCASSLGGLAGEQFFGPGTRLTVL.